This T cell receptor (beta chain) is drawn from a study of cytomegalovirus exposure and HLA in healthy donors. Study findings and constraints: Analyzed later, association rates of TCRs varied across HLA loci, with DRB1 most and HLA-C fewest. Specificity of three CMV-associated chains for CMV antigens was verified in vitro. It was shown in a later analysis that HLA-associated TCR beta chains were more clonally expanded than other, equally common chains.

CDR1 and CDR2 (germline): LNHDA, SQIVND (reference sequence). Trimming took 1 base from V and 7 from J, leaving 11 bases between them. The CDR3 extends over 14 amino acids. 13 Jbeta primers and 60 Vbeta primers were used for the PCR. Original handling: Unique TCR beta chains numbered around 75 million in a later analysis, with 10 million to 14 million shared. Data came from immunoSEQ multiplex PCR; TCRdb stores just in-frame clones and leaves some out. V and J calls and clone size are as listed in that table; D and trimming were resolved from the DNA. There are some 170,000 clones in the sample; 75% to 80% occur only once, and roughly 6% lies in the top ten. With respect to this clone: Its antigen is still unknown.

This TCR derives from a man in his forties or fifties in good health and CMV-seropositive. The chain links TRBV19 to TRBJ1-5; D is possibly TRBD1 (5 bases). Sequenced input: PBMCs. The CDR3 DNA reads as TGTGCCAGTAGTATAGGACAGAGGAACCAGCCCCAGCATTTT. It is translated as CASSIGQRNQPQHF.